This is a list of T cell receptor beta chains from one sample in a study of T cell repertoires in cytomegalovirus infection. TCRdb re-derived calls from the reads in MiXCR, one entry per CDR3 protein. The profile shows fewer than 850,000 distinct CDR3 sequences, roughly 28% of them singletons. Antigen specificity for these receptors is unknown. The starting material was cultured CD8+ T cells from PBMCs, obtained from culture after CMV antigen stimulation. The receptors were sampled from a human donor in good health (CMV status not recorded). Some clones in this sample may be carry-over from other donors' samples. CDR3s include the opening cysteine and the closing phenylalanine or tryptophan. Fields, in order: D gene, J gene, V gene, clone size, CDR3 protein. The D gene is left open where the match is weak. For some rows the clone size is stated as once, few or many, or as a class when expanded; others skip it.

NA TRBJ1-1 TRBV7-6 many CASSSETVNTEAFF
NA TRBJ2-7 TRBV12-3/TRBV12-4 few CASTFDYRIYEQYF
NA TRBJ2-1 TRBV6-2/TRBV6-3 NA CASRPTGSSYNEQFF
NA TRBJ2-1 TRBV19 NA CASSIDGAGYNEQFF
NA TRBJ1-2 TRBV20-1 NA CSAETEYGGYTF
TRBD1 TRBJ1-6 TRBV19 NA CASSTRQGSIAYNSPLHF
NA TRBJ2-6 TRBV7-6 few CASSYSGTLSGANVLTF
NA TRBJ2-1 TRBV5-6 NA CASSLPSRGREQFF
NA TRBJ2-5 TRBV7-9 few CASSGEELETQYF
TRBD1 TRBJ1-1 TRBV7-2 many CASSLNGPGGNTEAFF
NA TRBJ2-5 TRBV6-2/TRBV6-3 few CASSYGPRGSGETQYF
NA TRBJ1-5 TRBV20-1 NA CSARDLSRAGQPQHF
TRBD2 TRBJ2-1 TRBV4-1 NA CASSRGTSRNEQFF
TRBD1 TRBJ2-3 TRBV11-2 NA CASRLGTGGVADTQYF
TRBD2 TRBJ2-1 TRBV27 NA CASSLGGGALRQFF
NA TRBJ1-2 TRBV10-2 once CASSEAGRFYGYTF
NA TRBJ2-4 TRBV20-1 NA CSARGVGSEGNIQYF
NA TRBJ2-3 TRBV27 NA CASSSKTGAGDTQYF
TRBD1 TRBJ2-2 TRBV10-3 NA CAISTGGYTGELFF
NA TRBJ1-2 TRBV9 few CASGVDGYTF
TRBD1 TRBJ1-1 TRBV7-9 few CASSLVGTDTEAFF
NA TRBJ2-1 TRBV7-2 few CASSLEAQLYSNNEQFF
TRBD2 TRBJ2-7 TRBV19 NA CASRPWGGGAYEQYF
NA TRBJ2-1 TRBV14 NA CASSQESKQFF
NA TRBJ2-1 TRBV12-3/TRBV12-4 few CASSPLRAPDEQFF
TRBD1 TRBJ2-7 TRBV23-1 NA CASSPLDRQGMYEQYF
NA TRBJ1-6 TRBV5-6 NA CASSLKFPYNSPLHF
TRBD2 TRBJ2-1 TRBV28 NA CASSSVLLAGFHNEQFF
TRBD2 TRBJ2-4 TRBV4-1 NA CASSQDLLAGVPKNIQYF
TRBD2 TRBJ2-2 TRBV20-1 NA CSAFPRDSGGTGELFF
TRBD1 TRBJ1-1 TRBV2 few CASADRGGTEAFF
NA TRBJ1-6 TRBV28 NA CASSSRTVWGILNSPLHF
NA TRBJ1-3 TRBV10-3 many CAISAQGSGNTIYF
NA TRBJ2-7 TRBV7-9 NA CASRRGPRDEQYF
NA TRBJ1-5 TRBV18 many CASSPRGWWNQPQHF
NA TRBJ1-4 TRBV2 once CASQRTGEKLFF